Below are 11 T cell receptor beta chains sequenced from a single sample in a study of blood T cell repertoires in COVID-19. Only in-frame clones appear in the TCRdb table, and some are missing; sequencing was by immunoSEQ multiplex PCR. Here the sample spans fewer than 60,000 clones, about four fifths being singletons. The sequenced sample consisted of peripheral blood. The receptors stem from a woman aged 80 or older with COVID-19, enrolled during active disease.

The rearrangement joins TRBV7-3 to TRBJ2-5, with D unresolved. The CDR3 contains 14 residues. The germline V gene has CDR1 SGHTA and CDR2 FQGTGA. The V end lost 5 bases, the J end lost 5 bases, and 15 bases lay between the germline ends. CDR3 in amino acids: CASSPDWSAETQYF. CDR3 in DNA: TGTGCCAGCAGCCCCGATTGGAGCGCGGAGACCCAGTACTTC.

V gene TRBV14 combines with J gene TRBJ2-1, with 10 bases lining up with TRBD2. This CDR3 contains 16 residues. V was clipped by 2 bases and J by 9 bases; unmatched bases: 10. Germline CDR1 reads SGHDN; CDR2 reads FVKESK. Here the CDR3 DNA reads TGTGCCAGCAGCCAACTTTCTAGCGGGAGAATCGGTGAGCAGTTCTTC. As protein: CASSQLSSGRIGEQFF.

Notes on this clone: An end of the junction does not agree with germline; a read error may underlie this. This chain joins TRBV7-6 and TRBJ2-3; D might be TRBD2 (6 bases). Germline CDR1 and CDR2: SGHVS and FNYEAQ. The CDR3 sequence is 12 residues long. CDR3 sequence (DNA): TGTGCCAGCAGCTCCATGCGGGAACCGGAAGTATTT. It yields the protein CASSSMREPEVF. The whole variable domain, filled in from reference TRBV7-6 and TRBJ2-3, reads GAGVSQSPRYKVTKRGQDVALRCDPISGHVSLYWYRQALGQGPEFLTYFNYEAQQDKSGLPNDRFSAERPEGSISTLTIQRTEQRDSAMYRCASSSMREPEVFGPGTRLTVL.

The J gene is TRBJ1-1, the V gene TRBV6-5; D remains unclear. This CDR3 is 15 amino acids long. The V gene lost 2 bases and the J gene lost 5 bases, with 15 bases spanning the gap. Germline-derived CDR1 and CDR2 are MNHEY and SVGAGI. CDR3 nucleotide sequence: TGTGCCAGCAGTTACACCAGGATGGGTGATACTGAAGCTTTCTTT. Protein sequence: CASSYTRMGDTEAFF.

The chain couples TRBV6-2 or TRBV6-3 to TRBJ2-1; TRBD2 matches 14 bases. Losses at the gene ends were 6 bases for V and 9 bases for J; bases not matched to a gene: 10. This CDR3 spans 16 amino acids. Per germline, CDR1 MNHEY and CDR2 SVGEGT. The CDR3 loop is CASSPRLAGGPGEQFF. The CDR3 nucleotides are TGTGCCAGCAGCCCACGACTAGCGGGAGGGCCGGGTGAGCAGTTCTTC.

The rearrangement uses TRBV30 and TRBJ1-2; D is unresolved. The germline gives CDR1 GTSNPN, CDR2 SVGIG (reference sequence). The V gene lost 3 bases and the J gene lost 4 bases, with 9 bases spanning the gap. This CDR3 is built from 12 residues. The CDR3 protein is CAWRAGSYGYTF. The CDR3 nucleotides read TGTGCCTGGAGAGCCGGTAGCTATGGCTACACCTTC. Combining the CDR3 with reference TRBV30 and TRBJ1-2 gives the whole variable domain SQTIHQWPATLVQPVGSPLSLECTVEGTSNPNLYWYRQAAGRGLQLLFYSVGIGQISSEVPQNLSASRPQDRQFILSSKKLLLSDSGFYLCAWRAGSYGYTFGSGTRLTVV.

The chain recombines TRBV27 with TRBJ2-7; D is undetermined. The CDR3 runs to 11 residues. Trimming removed 4 bases from V and 3 bases from J, with 4 bases in between. Germline CDR1 MNHEY, CDR2 SMNVEV (reference sequence). This CDR3 is CASSSFYEQYF. CDR3 coding DNA: TGTGCCAGCAGTTCGTTCTACGAGCAGTACTTC.

The chain carries TRBV6-5 and TRBJ1-1; 7 nucleotides align to TRBD1. CDR3 length: 15 amino acids. Germline-derived CDR1 and CDR2 are MNHEY and SVGAGI. Losses at the gene ends were 6 bases for V and 3 bases for J; bases not matched to a gene: 10. The DNA of the CDR3 is TGTGCCAGCAGGGATCAGGGGGTTTTGGACACTGAAGCTTTCTTT. It yields the protein CASRDQGVLDTEAFF.

This clone was picked up one time. The gene calls are TRBV30 and TRBJ2-3, with D tentatively TRBD2 (6 bases). Per germline, CDR1 GTSNPN and CDR2 SVGIG (reference sequence). The CDR3 is made up of 15 amino acids. Trimming shortened V by 2 bases and J by 4 bases, and 16 bases separated the two germline ends. The CDR3 protein is CAWSSGLLDPDTQYF. In DNA, the CDR3 is TGTGCCTGGAGTTCGGGACTCCTCGACCCAGATACGCAGTATTTT.

The chain recombines TRBV28 with TRBJ2-3; TRBD2 matches at 9 bases. Germline V gene sequence: CDR1 MDHEN, CDR2 SYDVKM. V gave up 3 bases and J gave up 2 bases; unmatched junction bases: 3. CDR3 length: 15 amino acids. This CDR3 reads CASSLGGRDTDTQYF. For the CDR3, the DNA is TGTGCCAGCAGTTTGGGCGGGAGGGACACAGATACGCAGTATTTT.

This chain joins TRBV10-3 and TRBJ2-7; D is unresolved. Germline CDR1 ENHRY, CDR2 SYGVKD. Trimming removed 7 bases from V and 2 bases from J, with 18 bases in between. The CDR3 loop spans 15 amino acids. CDR3 loop: CAITLNHSKPYEQYF. The CDR3 DNA reads as TGTGCCATCACCCTAAACCACTCAAAACCCTACGAGCAGTACTTC.